These 14 T cell receptor beta chains share one sample of origin, sequenced in a study of shared clonotypes between healthy human individuals. This table comes from immunoSEQ multiplex PCR, and its TCRdb copy is limited to in-frame clones, with some not included. The sample consists of some 1,400,000 clones, roughly 96% of them appearing once. Material for sequencing was naive CD4+ T cells sorted from blood. Subset described: CD45RA+ positively selected. The receptors come from a man aged 25 to 45 in good health.

In its sample, this clone was seen once. The chain joins TRBV28 to TRBJ1-5; 9 bases agree with TRBD1. This CDR3 has 16 residues. Trimming cost V 4 bases and J 1 base; bases outside gene matches: 5. Germline V gene sequence: CDR1 MDHEN, CDR2 SYDVKM. As DNA, the CDR3 is TGTGCCAGCAGTTCCGCCGGGACAGGGAGCAATCAGCCCCAGCATTTT. Translating it yields CASSSAGTGSNQPQHF.

V is TRBV5-5 and J is TRBJ1-5, with TRBD1 identical over 8 bases. In germline, CDR1 is SGHKS, CDR2 YYEKEE (reference sequence). With 0 bases clipped from V and 6 bases from J, the junction kept 5 bases outside the gene matches. This CDR3 contains 15 residues. The CDR3: CASSLDPGGRQPQHF. The CDR3 DNA reads as TGTGCCAGCAGCTTGGACCCAGGGGGCCGTCAGCCCCAGCATTTT. The full variable domain, rest sourced from reference TRBV5-5 and TRBJ1-5, is DAGVTQSPTHLIKTRGQQVTLRCSPISGHKSVSWYQQVLGQGPQFIFQYYEKEERGRGNFPDRFSARQFPNYSSELNVNALLLGDSALYLCASSLDPGGRQPQHFGDGTRLSIL.

A note on this clone: Other nucleotide sequences from this sample produce the same CDR3. J is TRBJ2-7 and V is TRBV5-1; unclear D gene. The CDR3 is made up of 14 amino acids. Germline lookup yields CDR1 SGHRS and CDR2 YFSETQ. The V gene lost 0 bases and the J gene lost 2 bases, with 9 bases spanning the gap. The CDR3 bases are TGCGCCAGCAGCTTGGTCCAAGGCCCCTACGAGCAGTACTTC. Translation gives CASSLVQGPYEQYF.

The chain links TRBV5-5 to TRBJ1-4; D may be TRBD1 (5 bases). The CDR3 has 14 amino acids. V dropped 5 bases and J dropped 5 bases, with 13 bases sitting between them. Germline loops: CDR1 SGHKS, CDR2 YYEKEE (reference sequence). The CDR3 coding sequence is TGTGCCAGCAGTCCCCGGGACGGAAATGAAAAACTGTTTTTT. Its protein product is CASSPRDGNEKLFF.

The chain is built from TRBV29-1 and TRBJ2-7; TRBD1 or TRBD2 may be the D gene (5 bases each). CDR3 length: 13 amino acids. Per the germline V gene, CDR1 is SQVTM and CDR2 is ANQGSEA. V lost 3 bases, J lost 0 bases, and 9 bases lay in between. This CDR3 is CSVEGVSSYEQYF. The CDR3 nucleotides read TGCAGCGTTGAGGGGGTCTCCTCCTACGAGCAGTACTTC.

The chain combines TRBV28 with TRBJ1-5; 9 positions agree with TRBD1. The germline V gene encodes CDR1 MDHEN and CDR2 SYDVKM. Unmatched junction bases numbered 12, after V lost 5 bases and J lost 4 bases. This CDR3 contains 17 residues. CDR3 nucleotides: TGTGCCAGCAGTCACGACAGACAGGGGGTACGGAATCAGCCCCAGCATTTT. Amino acid sequence: CASSHDRQGVRNQPQHF.

This chain joins TRBV18 and TRBJ1-3; D is perhaps TRBD1 (6 bases). CDR3 length: 14 residues. Trimming pared 6 bases from V and 1 base from J, leaving 10 bases between. CDR1 and CDR2 (germline): KGHSH, LQKENI. The DNA of the CDR3 is TGTGCCAGCTCCGGAGACAGGTCTGGAAACACCATATATTTT. Translating gives CASSGDRSGNTIYF.

This chain uses TRBV29-1 with TRBJ2-3; 7 bases agree with TRBD2. The CDR3 consists of 15 residues. Germline assignment: CDR1 SQVTM and CDR2 ANQGSEA. V shed 4 bases, J shed 4 bases, and the junction held 11 bases outside the gene matches. CDR3 bases: TGCAGCGTTGGTAATGCGGGGGTGCAGGCAGATACGCAGTATTTT. Residues: CSVGNAGVQADTQYF.

This clone came up once. The rearrangement joins TRBV7-3 to TRBJ2-7; 9 bases are a match to TRBD2. CDR1 SGHTA and CDR2 FQGTGA come from the germline V gene. The CDR3 extends over 15 amino acids. The trim removed 2 bases at V and 4 bases at J, leaving 6 bases unmatched. CDR3 coding DNA: TGTGCCAGCAGCTTAGGTAGCGGGAGTACGTACGAGCAGTACTTC. It codes for CASSLGSGSTYEQYF.

The DNA of the CDR3 is TGTGCCAGCAGCTTGGGACTTTTTACGCAGTATTTT. This encodes CASSLGLFTQYF. This rearrangement joins TRBV11-2 to TRBJ2-3; D may be TRBD2 (6 bases). Germline V gives CDR1 SGHAT, CDR2 FQNNGV. The CDR3 runs to 12 residues. Trimming took 3 bases from V and 8 from J, leaving 9 bases between them.

The V and J genes are TRBV1 and TRBJ1-5; the table names TRBD1, a call not compared with the DNA. TRBV1 is an annotated pseudogene. This CDR3 spans 11 amino acids. The CDR3 reads CTRTVNQPQHF. The CDR3, as DNA: TGCACTCGGACAGTCAATCAGCCCCAGCATTTT.

This clone was recorded only once. The rearrangement links TRBV5-4 to TRBJ2-7; the D gene is possibly TRBD2 (6 bases). Germline CDR1 is SGHNT and CDR2 is YYREEE (reference sequence). Between the trimmed V and J ends, which lost 3 bases and 5 bases, there was a span of 12 bases. The CDR3 has 13 amino acids. The CDR3 loop is CASSSPSSDEQYF. CDR3 nucleotide sequence: TGTGCCAGCAGCTCCCCCTCTAGCGACGAGCAGTACTTC. Based on the CDR3 plus reference TRBV5-4 and TRBJ2-7, the full variable domain is ETGVTQSPTHLIKTRGQQVTLRCSSQSGHNTVSWYQQALGQGPQFIFQYYREEENGRGNFPPRFSGLQFPNYSSELNVNALELDDSALYLCASSSPSSDEQYFGPGTRLTVT.

The chain employs TRBV11-2 and TRBJ2-7; TRBD1 might be the D (6 bases). The CDR3 loop spans 15 amino acids. Germline V lookup: CDR1 SGHAT, CDR2 FQNNGV. Trimming took 6 bases from V and 3 from J, leaving 18 bases between them. The DNA of the CDR3 is TGTGCCAGCAGTCAGGAACAGGGAATCTTCTACGAGCAGTACTTC. Residues: CASSQEQGIFYEQYF.

The V gene is TRBV28, the J gene TRBJ1-5; TRBD1 might be the D (5 bases). CDR3 length: 12 residues. V shed 5 bases and J shed 7 bases, with 9 bases lying between them. Germline assignment: CDR1 MDHEN and CDR2 SYDVKM. The CDR3 spells CASSPAGQPQHF. CDR3 nucleotide sequence: TGTGCCAGCAGTCCAGCAGGGCAGCCCCAGCATTTT.